This T cell receptor (beta chain) emerged from a study of Ad26.COV2.S vaccination and SARS-CoV-2 variants. Overall study results and limits: Breadth of non-spike TCRs did not differ between vaccinees and placebo recipients. Vaccine recipients had higher spike-specific TCR breadth than placebo recipients. There was a possibility that the TCR breadth and depth analyses underestimated total T cell responses.

CDR3 size: 14 residues. Germline-derived CDR1 and CDR2 are ENHRY and SYGVKD. V shed 4 bases and J shed 1 base, with 10 bases lying between them. Measured with immunoSEQ multiplex PCR; TCRdb has only the in-frame clones, and not every one. This table has about 350,000 clones, roughly nine tenths appearing once. Remarks on this clone: Its cognate antigen is unknown.

The sequencing used peripheral blood, collected after recovery from COVID-19. This clonotype was obtained from a human donor who had recovered from COVID-19. The chain links TRBV10-3 to TRBJ1-1; maybe TRBD1 (5 bases). The CDR3 spells CAISGGRANTEAFF. The CDR3 nucleotides read TGTGCCATCAGTGGGGGACGGGCGAACACTGAAGCTTTCTTT.